The 25 T cell receptor beta chains below all came from one sample that was sequenced in a study of blood T cell repertoires in COVID-19. Sequencing was performed with immunoSEQ multiplex PCR; in TCRdb, only in-frame clones are kept and a portion is missing. The sample records fewer than 250,000 clones, 83% being singletons. Sequenced: peripheral blood. These receptors all stem from a woman between 35 and 50 years old with active or convalescent COVID-19.

The rearrangement uses TRBV6-2 or TRBV6-3 and TRBJ2-3; TRBD1 matches at 7 bases. Trimming at V came to 4 bases and at J to 2 bases, leaving 6 bases not matched to a gene. Per the germline V gene, CDR1 is MNHEY and CDR2 is SVGEGT. The CDR3 extends over 15 amino acids. The CDR3 is CASSSGGQTTDTQYF. CDR3 DNA sequence: TGTGCCAGCAGTTCTGGGGGACAGACCACAGATACGCAGTATTTT.

The rearrangement uses TRBV21-1 and TRBJ1-3. TRBV21-1 is noted as a pseudogene. The CDR3 is made up of 16 amino acids. The CDR3 loop is CASSKDRDSSGNTIYF. In nucleotides, the CDR3 is TGTGCCAGCAGCAAAGATCGGGACTCCTCTGGAAACACCATATATTTT.

The rearrangement uses TRBV7-2 and TRBJ1-6, with no clear D. CDR3 length equals 16 residues. CDR1 SGHTA and CDR2 FQGNSA come from the germline V gene. Trimming pared 1 base from V and 0 bases from J, leaving 7 bases between. CDR3 region: CASSLEPSSYNSPLHF. The CDR3 DNA sequence: TGTGCCAGCAGCTTAGAACCCAGCTCCTATAATTCACCCCTCCACTTT.

V gene TRBV7-9 combines with J gene TRBJ1-6; D not resolved. V was clipped by 1 base and J by 7 bases, with 2 bases between them. In germline, CDR1 is SEHNR, CDR2 FQNEAQ (reference sequence). CDR3 size: 12 residues. The CDR3 loop is CASSLVNSPLHF. For the CDR3, the DNA is TGTGCCAGCAGCTTAGTAAATTCACCCCTCCACTTT.

This clone was picked up one time. The chain links TRBV28 to TRBJ1-2; 9 bases align to TRBD1. J was trimmed by 4 bases and V by 5 bases; bases with no gene match: 2. Germline values: CDR1 MDHEN, CDR2 SYDVKM. The CDR3 totals 13 residues. CDR3 residues: CASSLTGGYGYTF. The CDR3 DNA follows: TGTGCCAGCAGTCTGACAGGGGGCTATGGCTACACCTTC.

The V and J genes are TRBV18 and TRBJ1-6; D remains unclear. This CDR3 spans 13 amino acids. V was cut by 0 bases and J by 10 bases, with 7 bases left in between. Germline V gives CDR1 KGHSH, CDR2 LQKENI. The CDR3 spells CASSPPTRSPLHF. The DNA for the CDR3 is TGTGCCAGCTCACCACCGACTCGGTCACCCCTCCACTTT.

This clone appeared a single time. CDR3 amino acids: CASTPTGAPEAFF. The CDR3 bases are TGTGCCAGCACTCCCACAGGGGCCCCTGAAGCTTTCTTT. The chain has TRBV12-3 or TRBV12-4 and TRBJ1-1, with 7 nucleotides matching TRBD1. This CDR3 is 13 amino acids long. V lost 7 bases and J lost 6; bases outside the gene matches: 8.

The chain carries TRBV15 and TRBJ2-5, with D maybe TRBD2 (5 bases). Germline lookup yields CDR1 LNHNV and CDR2 YYDKDF (reference sequence). This CDR3 is built from 15 residues. V was trimmed by 0 bases and J by 2 bases, leaving 10 bases between them. CDR3 amino acids: CATSRDEAVQETQYF. The CDR3 nucleotides read TGTGCCACCAGCAGAGACGAAGCGGTGCAAGAGACCCAGTACTTC.

The J gene is TRBJ1-3, the V gene TRBV5-4; D is undetermined. The CDR3 is made up of 16 amino acids. Trimming shortened V by 3 bases and J by 9 bases, and 22 bases separated the two germline ends. CDR1 SGHNT and CDR2 YYREEE come from the germline V gene (reference sequence). The CDR3 DNA sequence: TGTGCCAGCAGCTCACCTCGGGGAGGGAATGAGGGCACCATATATTTT. This gives the protein CASSSPRGGNEGTIYF.

This chain joins TRBV9 and TRBJ2-5, with D possibly TRBD2 on 5 matching bases. The V gene lost 0 bases and the J gene lost 2 bases, with 11 bases spanning the gap. Germline V gives CDR1 SGDLS, CDR2 YYNGEE. This CDR3 is built from 15 residues. This CDR3 reads CASSVGGPLQETQYF. DNA of the CDR3: TGTGCCAGCAGCGTAGGAGGGCCCCTACAAGAGACCCAGTACTTC.

This clone has just one count. The chain combines TRBV25-1 with TRBJ1-1; D is perhaps TRBD1 (6 bases). The CDR3 spans 16 residues. The V and J ends lost 2 bases and 3 bases respectively, with 16 bases between them. CDR1 MGHDK and CDR2 SYGVNS come from the germline V gene. The CDR3 coding sequence is TGTGCCAGCAGTGAACACGGACAGCGCGGGTACACTGAAGCTTTCTTT. It codes for CASSEHGQRGYTEAFF.

The gene calls are TRBV10-1 and TRBJ2-2; 9 bases line up with TRBD2. J was trimmed by 3 bases and V by 2 bases; bases with no gene match: 4. This CDR3 has 16 amino acids. CDR1 WNHNN and CDR2 SYGVQD come from the germline V gene (reference sequence). The CDR3 loop is CASSEAGGRDTGELFF. CDR3 in DNA: TGCGCCAGCAGTGAGGCTGGCGGGAGGGACACCGGGGAGCTGTTTTTT.

This chain uses TRBV5-1 with TRBJ2-3; D remains ambiguous. CDR1 SGHRS and CDR2 YFSETQ come from the germline V gene. V shed 4 bases and J shed 0 bases, with 6 bases lying between them. CDR3 size: 13 residues. CDR3 sequence reads: CASSEPSTDTQYF. CDR3 bases: TGCGCCAGCAGCGAGCCGAGCACAGATACGCAGTATTTT.

This chain links TRBV19 with TRBJ2-2, with a possible D match to TRBD1 (6 bases). The CDR3 runs to 14 residues. V lost 7 bases and J lost 2, with 11 bases in between. Germline V gene data show CDR1 as LNHDA and CDR2 as SQIVND (reference sequence). The CDR3 region is CASTRGLNTGELFF. The DNA of the CDR3 is TGTGCCAGTACCAGGGGCCTCAACACCGGGGAGCTGTTTTTT.

This clone was detected only once. The chain links TRBV6-1 to TRBJ2-5; 9 bases are a match to TRBD1. This CDR3 spans 16 amino acids. Germline V gene sequence: CDR1 MNHNS, CDR2 SASEGT. The junction had 7 bases not matched to a gene; V was cut back by 1 base and J by 4 bases. The CDR3 DNA follows: TGTGCCAGCAGTGAAGAAGGACAGGGGAGATCAGAGACCCAGTACTTC. Translating gives CASSEEGQGRSETQYF.

The V and J genes are TRBV10-2 and TRBJ2-7; maybe TRBD1 (5 bases). Trimming took 0 bases from V and 5 from J, leaving 11 bases between them. Germline V gene data show CDR1 as WSHSY and CDR2 as SAAADI. This CDR3 is built from 14 residues. The DNA for the CDR3 is TGCGCCAGCAGTGAGTCTTCAGGGTCCCACGAGCAGTACTTC. This codes for CASSESSGSHEQYF.

Regarding this clone: Compared with germline, one end of the junction differs, possibly owing to a read error. V usage is TRBV7-7 and J usage is TRBJ1-4, with 8 bases that match TRBD1. This CDR3 region has 15 residues. Germline V gene lookup returns CDR1 SSHAT and CDR2 FNYEAQ (reference sequence). The chain's CDR3 is CASSLGTGDNEKLFF. The CDR3 DNA reads as TGTGCTAGCAGCTTAGGGACAGGTGATAATGAAAAACTGTTTTTT.

This chain connects TRBV6-5 to TRBJ1-5; D might be TRBD1 (6 bases). The CDR3 extends over 15 amino acids. Germline V lookup: CDR1 MNHEY, CDR2 SVGAGI. V lost 7 bases to trimming and J lost 2 bases, with 15 bases between them. This CDR3 reads CASTPDRSRNQPQHF. The CDR3 bases are TGTGCCAGCACCCCCGACAGGTCCCGCAATCAGCCCCAGCATTTT.

V gene TRBV11-2 combines with J gene TRBJ2-7; no reliable D call. CDR1 and CDR2 (germline): SGHAT, FQNNGV. The CDR3 has 15 residues. The ends were cut back, 5 bases at V and 2 bases at J, with 16 bases in the middle. Written as DNA, the CDR3 is TGTGCCAGCAGCCCCGCTCCGGTCGTCCCCTACGAGCAGTACTTC. Protein: CASSPAPVVPYEQYF.

This chain uses TRBV18 with TRBJ2-7, with D possibly being TRBD1 (5 bases). Germline values: CDR1 KGHSH, CDR2 LQKENI. The length of the CDR3 is 14 residues. V dropped 3 bases and J dropped 6 bases, with 15 bases sitting between them. The CDR3 DNA reads TGTGCCAGCTCACCCCCACACAGGCCGTCCGAGCAGTACTTC. Translation: CASSPPHRPSEQYF.

The CDR3 DNA reads TGTGCCAGCAAAACAGGGGGCTGGGAGACCCAGTACTTC. This codes for CASKTGGWETQYF. The chain uses TRBV2 and TRBJ2-5; 9 bases map to TRBD1. Per the germline V gene, CDR1 is SNHLY and CDR2 is FYNNEI. CDR3 size: 13 residues. Trimming at V came to 7 bases and at J to 5 bases, leaving 5 bases not matched to a gene.

This sequence joins TRBV6-2 or TRBV6-3 and TRBJ1-5, with TRBD1 matching 9 bases. V was pared by 0 bases and J by 5 bases, with 5 bases of the junction left unmatched. In germline, CDR1 is MNHEY, CDR2 SVGEGT. CDR3 length: 16 amino acids. The CDR3 protein is CASSYSRQGGDQPQHF. For the CDR3, the DNA is TGTGCCAGCAGTTACTCTAGACAGGGGGGGGATCAGCCCCAGCATTTT.

The chain recombines TRBV5-1 with TRBJ1-1, with a possible D match to TRBD1 (5 bases). Per the germline V gene, CDR1 is SGHRS and CDR2 is YFSETQ. The CDR3 has 13 residues. The germline V and J ends were trimmed by 5 bases and 3 bases, with 11 bases remaining between them. Here the CDR3 reads CASSPQGDTEAFF. The CDR3 DNA reads TGCGCCAGCAGTCCGCAAGGGGACACTGAAGCTTTCTTT.

The gene calls are TRBV19 and TRBJ1-1, with 8 nucleotides matching TRBD1. The CDR3 extends over 13 amino acids. Germline CDR1 and CDR2: LNHDA and SQIVND (reference sequence). After removal of 10 bases from V and 4 bases from J, the junction contained 8 bases not matched to a gene. CDR3 DNA: TGTGCCACCGCAACAGGGGGACGCACTGAAGCTTTCTTT. This gives the protein CATATGGRTEAFF.

In DNA, the CDR3 is TGCGCCAGCAGCTTAACGACTGACAGGGTCTCCTACGAGCAGTACTTC. Protein sequence: CASSLTTDRVSYEQYF. The genes are TRBV5-1 and TRBJ2-7; TRBD1 matches at 7 bases. The CDR3 runs 16 residues. Germline trimming cut 2 bases from V and 0 bases from J; bases unmatched to any gene: 8. Germline CDR1 SGHRS, CDR2 YFSETQ.